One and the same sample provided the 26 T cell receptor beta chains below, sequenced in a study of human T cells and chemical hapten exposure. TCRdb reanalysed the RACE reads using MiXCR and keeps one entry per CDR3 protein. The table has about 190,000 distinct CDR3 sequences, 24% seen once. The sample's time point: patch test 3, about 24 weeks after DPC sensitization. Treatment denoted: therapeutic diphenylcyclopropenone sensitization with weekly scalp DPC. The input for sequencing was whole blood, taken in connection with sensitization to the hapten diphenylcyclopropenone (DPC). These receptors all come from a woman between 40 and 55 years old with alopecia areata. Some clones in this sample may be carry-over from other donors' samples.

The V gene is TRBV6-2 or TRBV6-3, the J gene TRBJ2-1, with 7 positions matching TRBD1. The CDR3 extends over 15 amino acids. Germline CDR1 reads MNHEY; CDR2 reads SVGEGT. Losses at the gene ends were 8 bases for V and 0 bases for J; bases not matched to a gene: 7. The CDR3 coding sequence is TGTGCCAGCGGGAGACAGGGAGTCTCCTACAATGAGCAGTTCTTC. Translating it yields CASGRQGVSYNEQFF.

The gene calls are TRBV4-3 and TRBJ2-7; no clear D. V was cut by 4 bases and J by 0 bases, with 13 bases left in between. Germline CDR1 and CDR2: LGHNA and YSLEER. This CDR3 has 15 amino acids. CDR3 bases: TGCGCCAGCAGCCCCTCCTGGGGTACCTCCTACGAGCAGTACTTC. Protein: CASSPSWGTSYEQYF.

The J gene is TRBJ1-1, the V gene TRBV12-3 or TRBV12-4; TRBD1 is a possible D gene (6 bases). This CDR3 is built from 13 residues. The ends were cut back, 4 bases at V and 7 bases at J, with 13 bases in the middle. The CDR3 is CASSYRGAGEAFF. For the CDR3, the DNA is TGTGCCAGCAGTTACCGGGGGGCCGGTGAAGCTTTCTTT.

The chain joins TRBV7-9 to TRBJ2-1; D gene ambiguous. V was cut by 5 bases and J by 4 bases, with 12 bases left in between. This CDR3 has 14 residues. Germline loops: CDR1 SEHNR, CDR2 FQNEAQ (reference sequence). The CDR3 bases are TGTGCCAGCAGCCACGGGTCATTTTACAATGAGCAGTTCTTC. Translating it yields CASSHGSFYNEQFF.

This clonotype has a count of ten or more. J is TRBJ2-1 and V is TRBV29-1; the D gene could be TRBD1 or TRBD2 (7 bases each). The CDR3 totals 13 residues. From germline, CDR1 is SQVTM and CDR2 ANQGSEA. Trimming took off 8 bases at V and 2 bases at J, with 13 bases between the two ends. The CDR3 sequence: CSLQGGAYNEQFF. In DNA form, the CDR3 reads TGCAGCCTTCAGGGGGGGGCCTACAATGAGCAGTTCTTC.

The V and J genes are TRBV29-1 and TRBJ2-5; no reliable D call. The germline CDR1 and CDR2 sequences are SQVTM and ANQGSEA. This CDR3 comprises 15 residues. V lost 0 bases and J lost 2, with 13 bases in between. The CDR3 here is CSVEEAARAQETQYF. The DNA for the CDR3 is TGCAGCGTTGAAGAGGCAGCCCGAGCTCAAGAGACCCAGTACTTC.

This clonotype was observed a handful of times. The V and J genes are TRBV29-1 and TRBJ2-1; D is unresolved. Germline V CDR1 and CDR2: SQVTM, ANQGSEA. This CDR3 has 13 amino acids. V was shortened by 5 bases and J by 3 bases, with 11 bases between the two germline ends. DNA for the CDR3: TGCAGCGTTAAAGGGCCCTACTACAATGAGCAGTTCTTC. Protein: CSVKGPYYNEQFF.

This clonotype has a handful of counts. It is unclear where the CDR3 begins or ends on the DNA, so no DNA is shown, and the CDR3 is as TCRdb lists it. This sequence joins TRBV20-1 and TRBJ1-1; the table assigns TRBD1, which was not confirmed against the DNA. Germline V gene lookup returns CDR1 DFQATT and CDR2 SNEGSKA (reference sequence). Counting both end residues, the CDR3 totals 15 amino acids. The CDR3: CSVPPTGTGNTEAFF.

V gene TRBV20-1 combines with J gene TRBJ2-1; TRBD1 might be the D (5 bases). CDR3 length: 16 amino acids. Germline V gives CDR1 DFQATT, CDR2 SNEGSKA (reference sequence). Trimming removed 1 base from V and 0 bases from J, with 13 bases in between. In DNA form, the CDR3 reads TGCAGTGCTAGAGGGGCGGACACAGACTCCTACAATGAGCAGTTCTTC. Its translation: CSARGADTDSYNEQFF.

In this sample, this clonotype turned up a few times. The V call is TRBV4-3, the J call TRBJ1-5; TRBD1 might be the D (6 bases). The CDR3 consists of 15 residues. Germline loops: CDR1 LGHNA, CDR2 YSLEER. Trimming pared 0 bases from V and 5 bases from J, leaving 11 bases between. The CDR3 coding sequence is TGCGCCAGCAGCCAAGAGGGAGGGGGGTATCAGCCCCAGCATTTT. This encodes CASSQEGGGYQPQHF.

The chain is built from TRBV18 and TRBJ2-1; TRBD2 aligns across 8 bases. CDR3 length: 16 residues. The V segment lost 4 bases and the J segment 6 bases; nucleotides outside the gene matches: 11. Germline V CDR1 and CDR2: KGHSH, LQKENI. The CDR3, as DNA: TGTGCCAGCTCACTGAACCGGGTTCTAGCGGGCAATGAGCAGTTCTTC. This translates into CASSLNRVLAGNEQFF.

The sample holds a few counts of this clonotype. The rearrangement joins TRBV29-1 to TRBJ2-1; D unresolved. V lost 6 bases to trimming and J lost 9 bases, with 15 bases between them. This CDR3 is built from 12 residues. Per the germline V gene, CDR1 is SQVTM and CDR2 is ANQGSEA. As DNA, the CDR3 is TGCAGCGTATGGCTGGGCTCGGGTGAGCAGTTCTTC. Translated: CSVWLGSGEQFF.

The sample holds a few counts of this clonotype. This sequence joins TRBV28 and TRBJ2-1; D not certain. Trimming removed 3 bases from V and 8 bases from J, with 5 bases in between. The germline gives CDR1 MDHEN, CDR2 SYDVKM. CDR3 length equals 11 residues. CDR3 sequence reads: CASSLGYEQFF. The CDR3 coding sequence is TGTGCCAGCAGTTTGGGGTATGAGCAGTTCTTC.

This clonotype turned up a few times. Written as DNA, the CDR3 is TGTGCCAGCAGCTTTTATGGCGGGGCCTACGAGCAGTACTTC. Protein product: CASSFYGGAYEQYF. The rearrangement joins TRBV5-6 to TRBJ2-7, with D possibly matching TRBD2 (6 bases). The CDR3 is 14 amino acids. The germline gives CDR1 SGHDT, CDR2 YYEEEE. V was clipped by 2 bases and J by 2 bases, with 11 bases between them. Full variable domain (rest looked up from reference TRBV5-6 and TRBJ2-7): DAGVTQSPTHLIKTRGQQVTLRCSPKSGHDTVSWYQQALGQGPQFIFQYYEEEERQRGNFPDRFSGHQFPNYSSELNVNALLLGDSALYLCASSFYGGAYEQYFGPGTRLTVT.

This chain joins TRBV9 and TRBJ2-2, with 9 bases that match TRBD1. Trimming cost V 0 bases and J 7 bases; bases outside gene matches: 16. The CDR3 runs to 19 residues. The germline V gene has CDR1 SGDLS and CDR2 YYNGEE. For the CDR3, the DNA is TGTGCCAGCAGCGTAGTCTTCACACCGGGACAGGGATCGTTCGGGGAGCTGTTTTTT. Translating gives CASSVVFTPGQGSFGELFF.

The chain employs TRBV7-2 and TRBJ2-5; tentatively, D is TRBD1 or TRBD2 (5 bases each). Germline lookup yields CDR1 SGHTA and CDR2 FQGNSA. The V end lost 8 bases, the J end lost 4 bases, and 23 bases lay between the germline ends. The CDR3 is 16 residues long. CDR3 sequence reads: CASLGQGPLRGETQYF. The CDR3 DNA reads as TGTGCCAGCCTAGGTCAGGGACCCCTTCGGGGAGAGACCCAGTACTTC. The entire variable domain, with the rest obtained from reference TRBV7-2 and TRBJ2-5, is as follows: GAGVSQSPSNKVTEKGKDVELRCDPISGHTALYWYRQSLGQGLEFLIYFQGNSAPDKSGLPSDRFSAERTGGSVSTLTIQRTQQEDSAVYLCASLGQGPLRGETQYFGPGTRLLVL.

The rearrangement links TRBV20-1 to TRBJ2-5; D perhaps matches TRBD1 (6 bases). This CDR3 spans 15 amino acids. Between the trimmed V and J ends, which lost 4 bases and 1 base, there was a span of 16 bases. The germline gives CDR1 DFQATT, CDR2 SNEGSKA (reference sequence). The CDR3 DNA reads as TGCAGTGCTACGGGACACCCGGCGGTCCAAGAGACCCAGTACTTC. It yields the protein CSATGHPAVQETQYF.

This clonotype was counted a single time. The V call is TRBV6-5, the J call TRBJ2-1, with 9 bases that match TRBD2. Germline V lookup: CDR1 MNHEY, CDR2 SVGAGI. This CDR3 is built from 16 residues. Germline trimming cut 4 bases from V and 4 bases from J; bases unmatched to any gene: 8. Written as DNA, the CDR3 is TGTGCCAGCAGTTTAATAGCGGGAGCAAAATACAATGAGCAGTTCTTC. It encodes CASSLIAGAKYNEQFF.

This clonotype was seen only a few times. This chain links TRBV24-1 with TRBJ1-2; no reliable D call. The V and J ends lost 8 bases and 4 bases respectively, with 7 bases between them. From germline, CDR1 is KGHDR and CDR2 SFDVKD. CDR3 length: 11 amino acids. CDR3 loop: CATNGGYGYTF. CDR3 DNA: TGTGCCACCAACGGCGGCTATGGCTACACCTTC.

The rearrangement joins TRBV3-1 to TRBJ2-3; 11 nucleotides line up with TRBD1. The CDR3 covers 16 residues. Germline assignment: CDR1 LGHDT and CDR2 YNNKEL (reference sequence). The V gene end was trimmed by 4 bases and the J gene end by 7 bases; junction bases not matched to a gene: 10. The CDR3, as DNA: TGTGCCAGCAGCCCCCGGGACAGGGGGTTGGTGCATACGCAGTATTTT. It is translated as CASSPRDRGLVHTQYF.

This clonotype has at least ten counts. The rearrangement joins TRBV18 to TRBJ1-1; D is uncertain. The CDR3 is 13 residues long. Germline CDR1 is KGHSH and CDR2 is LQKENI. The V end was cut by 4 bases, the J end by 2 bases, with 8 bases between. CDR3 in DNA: TGTGCCAGCTCACGCCTGGGAAACACTGAAGCTTTCTTT. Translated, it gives CASSRLGNTEAFF.

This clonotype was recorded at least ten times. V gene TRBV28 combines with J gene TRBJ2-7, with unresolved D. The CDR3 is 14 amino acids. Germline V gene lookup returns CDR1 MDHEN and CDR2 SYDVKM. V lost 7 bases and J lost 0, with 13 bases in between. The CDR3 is CASIGWQSSYEQYF. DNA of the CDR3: TGTGCCAGCATTGGATGGCAGAGCTCCTACGAGCAGTACTTC.

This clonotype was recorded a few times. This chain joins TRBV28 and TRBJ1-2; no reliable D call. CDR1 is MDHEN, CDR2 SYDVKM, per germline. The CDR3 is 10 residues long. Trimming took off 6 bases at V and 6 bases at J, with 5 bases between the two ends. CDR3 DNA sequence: TGTGCCAGCAGCCTACATGGCTACACCTTC. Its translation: CASSLHGYTF.

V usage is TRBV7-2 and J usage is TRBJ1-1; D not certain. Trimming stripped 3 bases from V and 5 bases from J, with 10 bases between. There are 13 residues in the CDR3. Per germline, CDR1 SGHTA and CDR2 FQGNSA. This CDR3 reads CASSLSPPTEAFF. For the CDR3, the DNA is TGTGCCAGCAGCTTGTCACCCCCGACTGAAGCTTTCTTT.

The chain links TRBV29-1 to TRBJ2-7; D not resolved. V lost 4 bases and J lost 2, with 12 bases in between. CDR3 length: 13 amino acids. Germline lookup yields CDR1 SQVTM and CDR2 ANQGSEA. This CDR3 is CSVVGQYTYEQYF. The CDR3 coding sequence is TGCAGCGTTGTCGGGCAGTATACCTACGAGCAGTACTTC.

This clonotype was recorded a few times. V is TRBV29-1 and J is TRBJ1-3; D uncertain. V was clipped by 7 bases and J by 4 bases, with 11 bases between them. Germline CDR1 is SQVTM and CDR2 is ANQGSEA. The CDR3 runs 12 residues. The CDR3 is CSALLPGNTIYF. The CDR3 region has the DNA TGCAGCGCTCTACTGCCGGGAAACACCATATATTTT.